The following is a T cell receptor (beta chain) sequence with its context. Germline CDR1 is SGHVS and CDR2 is FQNEAQ. CDR3 length equals 14 residues. Trimming removed 3 bases from V and 4 bases from J, with 12 bases in between. The data were obtained in a study of CD8 T cells in Susac syndrome. A quantity of about 0.45 to 1 ug RNA underwent reverse transcription using random hexamers. TCRdb passed the immunoSEQ multiplex PCR reads through MiXCR, listing each CDR3 protein once. The sample lists approximately 190,000 distinct CDR3 sequences; under 97% were seen once. What was sequenced was CD4+ T cells from PBMCs. The J gene is TRBJ1-2, the V gene TRBV7-8; D possibly corresponds to TRBD1 (5 bases). The source is a human donor with Susac syndrome. The CDR3 sequence: CASSFRGPGYGYTF. CDR3 bases: TGTGCCAGCAGCTTCCGGGGACCTGGCTATGGCTACACCTTC.